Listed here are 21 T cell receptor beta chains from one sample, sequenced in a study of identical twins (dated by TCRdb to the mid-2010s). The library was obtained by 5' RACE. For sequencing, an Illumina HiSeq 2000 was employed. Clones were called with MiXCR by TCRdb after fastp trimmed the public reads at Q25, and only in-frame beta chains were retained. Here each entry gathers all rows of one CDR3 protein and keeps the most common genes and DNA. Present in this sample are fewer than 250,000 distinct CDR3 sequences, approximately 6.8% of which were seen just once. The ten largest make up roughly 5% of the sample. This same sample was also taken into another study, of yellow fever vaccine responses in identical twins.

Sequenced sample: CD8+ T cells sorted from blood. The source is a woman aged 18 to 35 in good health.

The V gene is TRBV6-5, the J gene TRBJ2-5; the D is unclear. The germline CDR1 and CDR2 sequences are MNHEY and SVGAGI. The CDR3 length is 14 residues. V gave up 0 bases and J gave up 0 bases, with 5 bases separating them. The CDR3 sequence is CASSYSADQETQYF. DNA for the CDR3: TGTGCCAGCAGTTACTCCGCAGACCAAGAGACCCAGTACTTC.

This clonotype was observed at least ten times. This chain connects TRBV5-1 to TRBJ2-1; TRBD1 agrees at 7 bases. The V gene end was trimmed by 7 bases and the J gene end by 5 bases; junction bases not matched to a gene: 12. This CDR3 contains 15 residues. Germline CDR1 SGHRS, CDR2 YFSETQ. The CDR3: CASAPIWTGDNEQFF. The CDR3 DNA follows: TGCGCCAGCGCTCCCATCTGGACAGGAGACAATGAGCAGTTCTTC.

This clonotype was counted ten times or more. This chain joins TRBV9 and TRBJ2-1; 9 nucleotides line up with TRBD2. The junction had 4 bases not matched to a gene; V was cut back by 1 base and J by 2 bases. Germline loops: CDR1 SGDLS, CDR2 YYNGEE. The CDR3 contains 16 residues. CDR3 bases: TGTGCCAGCAGCGTAACAGCGGGAGGTGCCTACAATGAGCAGTTCTTC. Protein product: CASSVTAGGAYNEQFF.

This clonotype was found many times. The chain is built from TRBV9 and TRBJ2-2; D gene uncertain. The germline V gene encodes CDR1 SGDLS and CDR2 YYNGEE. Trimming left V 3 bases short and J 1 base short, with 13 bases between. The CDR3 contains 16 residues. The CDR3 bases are TGTGCCAGCAGCGAGGCGAAAGATCGGAACACCGGGGAGCTGTTTTTT. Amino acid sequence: CASSEAKDRNTGELFF.

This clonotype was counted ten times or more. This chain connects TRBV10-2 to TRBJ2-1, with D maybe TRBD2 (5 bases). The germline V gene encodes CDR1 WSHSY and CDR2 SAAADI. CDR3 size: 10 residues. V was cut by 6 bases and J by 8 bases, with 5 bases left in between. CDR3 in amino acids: CASRDYEQFF. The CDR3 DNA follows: TGCGCCAGCAGGGACTATGAGCAGTTCTTC.

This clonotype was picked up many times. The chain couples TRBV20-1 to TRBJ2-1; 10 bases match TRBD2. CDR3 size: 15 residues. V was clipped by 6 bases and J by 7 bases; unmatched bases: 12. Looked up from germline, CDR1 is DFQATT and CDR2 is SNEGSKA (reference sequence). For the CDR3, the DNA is TGCAGTGCGGCTGCCGGACTAGCGGAGTTAAATGAGCAGTTCTTC. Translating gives CSAAAGLAELNEQFF.

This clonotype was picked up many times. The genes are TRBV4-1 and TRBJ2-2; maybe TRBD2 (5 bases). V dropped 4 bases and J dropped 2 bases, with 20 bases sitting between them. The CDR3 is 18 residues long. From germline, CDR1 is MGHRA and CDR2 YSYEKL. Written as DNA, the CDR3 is TGCGCCAGCAGCCCCTTTGGAGGTGCCGCACCTAACACCGGGGAGCTGTTTTTT. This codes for CASSPFGGAAPNTGELFF.

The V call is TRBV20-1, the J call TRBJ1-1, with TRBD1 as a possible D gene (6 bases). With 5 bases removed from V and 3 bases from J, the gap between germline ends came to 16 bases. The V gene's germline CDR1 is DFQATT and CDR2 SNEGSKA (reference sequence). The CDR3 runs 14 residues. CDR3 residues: CSAGHREGDTEAFF. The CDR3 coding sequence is TGCAGTGCTGGCCACAGGGAAGGAGACACTGAAGCTTTCTTT.

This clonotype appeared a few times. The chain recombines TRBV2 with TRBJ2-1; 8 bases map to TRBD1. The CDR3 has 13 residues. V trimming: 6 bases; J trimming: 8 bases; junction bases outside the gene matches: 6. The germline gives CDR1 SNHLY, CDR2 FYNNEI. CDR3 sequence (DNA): TGTGCCAGCAGCCGGACAGGGATCGATGAGCAGTTCTTC. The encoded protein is CASSRTGIDEQFF.

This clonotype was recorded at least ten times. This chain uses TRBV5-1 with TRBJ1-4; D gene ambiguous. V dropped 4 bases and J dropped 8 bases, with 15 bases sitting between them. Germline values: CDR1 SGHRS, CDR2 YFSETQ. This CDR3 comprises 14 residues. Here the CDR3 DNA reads TGCGCCAGCAGCCCACGACCGAAAGAGGAAAAACTGTTTTTT. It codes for CASSPRPKEEKLFF.

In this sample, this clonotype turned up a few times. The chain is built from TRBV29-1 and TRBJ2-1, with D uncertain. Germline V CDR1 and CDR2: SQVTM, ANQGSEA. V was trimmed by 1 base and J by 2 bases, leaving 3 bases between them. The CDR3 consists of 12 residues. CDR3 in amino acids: CSVEATYNEQFF. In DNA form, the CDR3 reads TGCAGCGTTGAAGCTACCTACAATGAGCAGTTCTTC.

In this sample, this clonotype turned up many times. The CDR3 sequence: CASRVDSRPNTEAFF. The CDR3 DNA reads as TGTGCCAGCAGGGTTGACAGCCGTCCGAACACTGAAGCTTTCTTT. This chain joins TRBV12-3 or TRBV12-4 and TRBJ1-1, with D possibly TRBD1 on 5 matching bases. V lost 6 bases and J 1 base, leaving 15 bases between the germline ends. This CDR3 comprises 15 residues.

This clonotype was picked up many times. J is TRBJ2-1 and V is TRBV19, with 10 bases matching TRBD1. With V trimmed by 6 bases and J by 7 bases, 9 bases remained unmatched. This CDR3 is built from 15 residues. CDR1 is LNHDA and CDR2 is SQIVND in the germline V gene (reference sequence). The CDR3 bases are TGTGCCAGTAGCTCCGGGACAGGGGTTATGAATGAGCAGTTCTTC. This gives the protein CASSSGTGVMNEQFF.

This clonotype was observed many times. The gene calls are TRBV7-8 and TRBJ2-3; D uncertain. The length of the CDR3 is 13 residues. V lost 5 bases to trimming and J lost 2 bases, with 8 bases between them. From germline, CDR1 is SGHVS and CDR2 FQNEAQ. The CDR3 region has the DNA TGTGCCAGCAGCCATGGACCCACAGATACGCAGTATTTT. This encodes CASSHGPTDTQYF.

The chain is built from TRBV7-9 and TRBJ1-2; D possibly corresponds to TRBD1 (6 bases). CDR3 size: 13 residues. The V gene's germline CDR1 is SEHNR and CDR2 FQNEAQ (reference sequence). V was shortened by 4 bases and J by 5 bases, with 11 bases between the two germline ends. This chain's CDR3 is CASSSNRDYGYTF. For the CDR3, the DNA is TGTGCCAGCAGCTCTAACAGGGATTATGGCTACACCTTC.

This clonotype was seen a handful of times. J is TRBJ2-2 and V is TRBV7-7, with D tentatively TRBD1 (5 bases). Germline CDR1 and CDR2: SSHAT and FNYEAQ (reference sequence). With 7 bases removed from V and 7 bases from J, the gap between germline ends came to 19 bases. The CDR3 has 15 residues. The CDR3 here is CASTPQHYQGGELFF. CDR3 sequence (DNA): TGTGCCAGCACCCCCCAACATTACCAGGGCGGGGAGCTGTTTTTT.

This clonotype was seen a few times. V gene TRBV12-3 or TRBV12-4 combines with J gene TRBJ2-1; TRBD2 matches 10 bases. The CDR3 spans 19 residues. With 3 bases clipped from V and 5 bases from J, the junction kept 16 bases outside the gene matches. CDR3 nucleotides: TGTGCCAGCAGTTTGTTAGCGCACCAGCGGGAGGGCCTTAACAATGAGCAGTTCTTC. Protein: CASSLLAHQREGLNNEQFF.

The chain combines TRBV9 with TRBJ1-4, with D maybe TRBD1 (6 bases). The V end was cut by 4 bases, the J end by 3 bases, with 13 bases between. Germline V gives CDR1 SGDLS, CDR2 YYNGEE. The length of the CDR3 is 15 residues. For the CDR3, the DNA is TGTGCCAGCAGCTCCCCTCAGGGGCCTAATGAAAAACTGTTTTTT. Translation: CASSSPQGPNEKLFF.

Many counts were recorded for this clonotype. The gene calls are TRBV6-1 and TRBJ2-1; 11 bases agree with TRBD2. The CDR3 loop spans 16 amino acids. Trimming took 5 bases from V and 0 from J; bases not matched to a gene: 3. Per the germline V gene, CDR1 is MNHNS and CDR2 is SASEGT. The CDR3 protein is CASSQGLAGSYNEQFF. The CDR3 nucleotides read TGTGCCAGCAGTCAAGGACTAGCGGGCTCCTACAATGAGCAGTTCTTC.

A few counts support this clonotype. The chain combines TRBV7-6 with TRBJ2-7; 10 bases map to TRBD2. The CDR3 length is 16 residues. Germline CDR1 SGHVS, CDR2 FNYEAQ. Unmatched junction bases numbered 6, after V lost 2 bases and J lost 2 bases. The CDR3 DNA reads TGTGCCAGCAGCTTACGGGCTAGCGGGGGACCCTACGAGCAGTACGTC. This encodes CASSLRASGGPYEQYV.

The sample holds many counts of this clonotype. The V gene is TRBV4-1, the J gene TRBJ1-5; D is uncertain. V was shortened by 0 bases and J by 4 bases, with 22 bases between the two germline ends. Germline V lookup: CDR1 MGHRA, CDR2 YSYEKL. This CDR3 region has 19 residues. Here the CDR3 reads CASSQDAIPKGLGNQPQHF. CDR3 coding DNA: TGCGCCAGCAGCCAAGACGCGATACCTAAGGGTTTAGGAAATCAGCCCCAGCATTTT.